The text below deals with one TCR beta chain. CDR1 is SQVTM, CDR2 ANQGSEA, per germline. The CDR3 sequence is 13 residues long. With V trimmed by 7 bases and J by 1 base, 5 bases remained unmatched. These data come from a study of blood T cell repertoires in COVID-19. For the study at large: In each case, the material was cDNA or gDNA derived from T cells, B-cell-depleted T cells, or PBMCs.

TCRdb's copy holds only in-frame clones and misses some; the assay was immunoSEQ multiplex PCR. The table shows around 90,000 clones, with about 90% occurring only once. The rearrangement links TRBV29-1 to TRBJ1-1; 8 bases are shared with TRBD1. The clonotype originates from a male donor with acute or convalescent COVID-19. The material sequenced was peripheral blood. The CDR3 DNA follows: TGCAGCGCTAAACAGGGGGGGAACACTGAAGCTTTCTTT. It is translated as CSAKQGGNTEAFF. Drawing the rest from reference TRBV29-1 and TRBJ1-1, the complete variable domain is SAVISQKPSRDICQRGTSLTIQCQVDSQVTMMFWYRQQPGQSLTLIATANQGSEATYESGFVIDKFPISRPNLTFSTLTVSNMSPEDSSIYLCSAKQGGNTEAFFGQGTRLTVV.